What follows are 6 T cell receptor beta chains derived from one specimen sequenced in a study of T cells in Graves' hyperthyroidism and ophthalmopathy. What was amplified from RNA transcripts were TCR beta CDR3 regions. HTBI primers drove first-round RT-PCR of the TCR CDR3. TCRdb independently ran MiXCR on the multiplex PCR reads; one entry per CDR3 protein. The sample consists of roughly 600,000 distinct CDR3 sequences, roughly 15% of them appearing once. What was sequenced was blood. Source of these receptors: a woman in her 50s with Graves' ophthalmopathy.

In this sample, this clonotype turned up many times. This rearrangement joins TRBV28 to TRBJ2-1; 8 bases align to TRBD2. Germline loops: CDR1 MDHEN, CDR2 SYDVKM. This CDR3 is built from 16 residues. Trimming at V came to 5 bases and at J to 5 bases, leaving 11 bases not matched to a gene. The CDR3 region has the DNA TGTGCCAGCAGTCCAAAAGCGGGAGAAAGGGACAATGAGCAGTTCTTC. This codes for CASSPKAGERDNEQFF. Full variable domain (outside the CDR3, taken from reference TRBV28 and TRBJ2-1): DVKVTQSSRYLVKRTGEKVFLECVQDMDHENMFWYRQDPGLGLRLIYFSYDVKMKEKGDIPEGYSVSREKKERFSLILESASTNQTSMYLCASSPKAGERDNEQFFGPGTRLTVL.

Notes on this clonotype: This may come from a read error, since a much larger clone is one base off. The chain has TRBV28 and TRBJ2-1; no reliable D call. Germline V CDR1 and CDR2: MDHEN, SYDVKM. The CDR3 covers 16 residues. The CDR3: CTSPSGSASSYNEQFF. In DNA, the CDR3 is TGTACCAGCCCCTCCGGGTCGGCGAGCTCCTACAATGAGCAGTTCTTC. The entire variable domain, with the rest obtained from reference TRBV28 and TRBJ2-1, is as follows: DVKVTQSSRYLVKRTGEKVFLECVQDMDHENMFWYRQDPGLGLRLIYFSYDVKMKEKGDIPEGYSVSREKKERFSLILESASTNQTSMYLCTSPSGSASSYNEQFFGPGTRLTVL.

In its sample, this clonotype was seen many times. The genes are TRBV2 and TRBJ2-5; TRBD2 is a possible D gene (5 bases). The CDR3 runs 13 residues. The V gene lost 7 bases and the J gene lost 0 bases, with 9 bases spanning the gap. CDR1 and CDR2 from the germline V gene are SNHLY and FYNNEI. The CDR3 here is CASMGGYQETQYF. Written as DNA, the CDR3 is TGTGCCAGCATGGGCGGGTACCAAGAGACCCAGTACTTC.

The chain couples TRBV29-1 to TRBJ2-2, with TRBD1 matching 11 bases. V lost 7 bases and J lost 7; bases outside the gene matches: 5. This CDR3 has 13 residues. Germline V lookup: CDR1 SQVTM, CDR2 ANQGSEA. CDR3 protein: CSARTGGIGELFF. DNA for the CDR3: TGCAGCGCTCGGACAGGGGGCATCGGGGAGCTGTTTTTT.

CDR3 in DNA: TGCGCCAGCAGCCAAGAAAGGACTAGACACAATGAGCAGTTCTTC. Its translation: CASSQERTRHNEQFF. V usage is TRBV4-1 and J usage is TRBJ2-1, with 7 bases identical to TRBD2. Germline V gene sequence: CDR1 MGHRA, CDR2 YSYEKL. The J segment lost 5 bases and the V segment lost 0 bases, leaving 4 bases of the junction unmatched. The CDR3 sequence is 15 residues long.

This clonotype occurred a few times. The genes are TRBV20-1 and TRBJ2-3; TRBD2 agrees at 7 bases. The CDR3 is 14 residues long. The germline CDR1 and CDR2 sequences are DFQATT and SNEGSKA (reference sequence). With 5 bases clipped from V and 3 bases from J, the junction kept 8 bases outside the gene matches. The CDR3 nucleotides are TGCAGTGCTCCAACTAGCGATGGAACAGATACGCAGTATTTT. Its translation is CSAPTSDGTDTQYF.